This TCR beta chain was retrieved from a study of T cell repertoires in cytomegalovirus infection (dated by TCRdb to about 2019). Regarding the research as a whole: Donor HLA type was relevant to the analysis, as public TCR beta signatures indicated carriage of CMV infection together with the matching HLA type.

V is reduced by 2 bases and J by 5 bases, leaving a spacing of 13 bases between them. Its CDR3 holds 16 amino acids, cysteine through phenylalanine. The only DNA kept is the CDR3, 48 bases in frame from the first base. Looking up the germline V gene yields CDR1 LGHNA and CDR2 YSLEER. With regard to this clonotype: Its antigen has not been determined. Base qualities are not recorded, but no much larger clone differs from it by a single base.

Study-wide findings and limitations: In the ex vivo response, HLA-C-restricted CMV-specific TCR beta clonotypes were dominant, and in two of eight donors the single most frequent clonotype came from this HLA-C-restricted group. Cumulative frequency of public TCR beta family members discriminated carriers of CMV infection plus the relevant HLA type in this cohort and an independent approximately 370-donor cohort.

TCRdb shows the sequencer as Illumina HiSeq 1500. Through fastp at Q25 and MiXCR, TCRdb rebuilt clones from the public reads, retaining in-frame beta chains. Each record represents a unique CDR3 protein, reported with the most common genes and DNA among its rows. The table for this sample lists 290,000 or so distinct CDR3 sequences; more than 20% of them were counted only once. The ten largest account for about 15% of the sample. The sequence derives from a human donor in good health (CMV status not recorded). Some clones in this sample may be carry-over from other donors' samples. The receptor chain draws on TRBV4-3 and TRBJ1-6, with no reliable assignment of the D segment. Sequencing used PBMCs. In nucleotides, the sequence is TGCGCCAGCAGCCAAATACACGGTACAAATAATTCACCCCTCCACTTT. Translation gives CASSQIHGTNNSPLHF.